The clone carrying this TCR beta chain was picked up one time. After extraction with the RNeasy kit, 0.5 to 1 ug of the RNA was reverse transcribed using random hexamers. MiXCR, applied by TCRdb to the immunoSEQ multiplex PCR reads, yields one record per CDR3 protein. The table records about 76,000 distinct CDR3 sequences, approximately 93% of them present only once. The CDR3 totals 12 residues. Trimming took off 4 bases at V and 6 bases at J, with 7 bases between the two ends. Germline assignment: CDR1 MNHEY and CDR2 SMNVEV (reference sequence). This specimen comes from a study of CD8 T cells in Susac syndrome.

V is TRBV27 and J is TRBJ2-1, with D possibly being TRBD1 (5 bases). The sample taken for sequencing was CD8+ T cells from PBMCs. The TCR was taken from a human donor with Susac syndrome. The CDR3 DNA is TGTGCCAGCAGTTATCAGGGCAATGAGCAGTTCTTC. Its translation is CASSYQGNEQFF.